One T cell receptor beta chain is described in this entry. Antigen: not known. The data were obtained in a study of cytotoxic CD8 clonotypes in ibrutinib-treated CLL. Across the study: On average, approximately 95,000 productive rearrangements and just over 250,000 productive templates per sample. Study-level results: Clonality rose at ibrutinib response, held steady in sustained remission, and fell toward baseline at progression. At the start, clonality exceeded age-matched healthy donors and followed circulating CD8+ T-cell counts.

Depths of 1 in 200,000 to 1 in 1 million T cells were the sequencing target. Sequencing was performed with immunoSEQ multiplex PCR; in TCRdb, only in-frame clones are kept and a portion is missing. In the table there are more than 9,500 clones, less than 80% of which are singletons. The germline gives CDR1 MRHNA, CDR2 SNTAGT. V shed 7 bases and J shed 5 bases, with 12 bases lying between them. The CDR3 contains 14 residues. Sequencing used PBMCs, obtained before ibrutinib treatment. V gene TRBV6-4 combines with J gene TRBJ2-6; D ambiguous. The TCR was taken from a human donor with chronic lymphocytic leukemia. The CDR3 spells CASTRQSRANVLTF. CDR3 nucleotides: TGTGCCAGCACACGACAAAGTCGGGCCAACGTCCTGACTTTC.